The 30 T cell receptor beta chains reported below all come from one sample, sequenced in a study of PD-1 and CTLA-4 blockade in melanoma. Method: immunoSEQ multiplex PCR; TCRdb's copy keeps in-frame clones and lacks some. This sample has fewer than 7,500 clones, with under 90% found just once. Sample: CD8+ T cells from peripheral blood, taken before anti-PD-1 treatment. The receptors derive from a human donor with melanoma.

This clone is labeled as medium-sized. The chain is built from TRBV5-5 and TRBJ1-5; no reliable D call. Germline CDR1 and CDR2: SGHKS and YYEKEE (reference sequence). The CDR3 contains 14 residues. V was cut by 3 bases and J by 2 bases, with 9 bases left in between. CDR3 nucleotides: TGTGCCAGCAGCTGGAGGGATGGCAATCAGCCCCAGCATTTT. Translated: CASSWRDGNQPQHF.

CDR3 sequence: CASGKGSSYNEQFF. CDR3 in DNA: TGTGCCAGCGGCAAAGGGAGCTCCTACAATGAGCAGTTCTTC. The rearrangement links TRBV7-9 to TRBJ2-1; a possible D gene is TRBD2 (5 bases). CDR1 SEHNR and CDR2 FQNEAQ come from the germline V gene (reference sequence). The V end lost 8 bases, the J end lost 0 bases, and 11 bases lay between the germline ends. This CDR3 spans 14 amino acids.

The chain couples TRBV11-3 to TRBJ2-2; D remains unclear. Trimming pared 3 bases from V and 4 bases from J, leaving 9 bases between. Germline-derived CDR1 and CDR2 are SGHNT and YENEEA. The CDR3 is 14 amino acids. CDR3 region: CASSFVFVTGELFF. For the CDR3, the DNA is TGTGCCAGCAGCTTCGTCTTTGTCACCGGGGAGCTGTTTTTT.

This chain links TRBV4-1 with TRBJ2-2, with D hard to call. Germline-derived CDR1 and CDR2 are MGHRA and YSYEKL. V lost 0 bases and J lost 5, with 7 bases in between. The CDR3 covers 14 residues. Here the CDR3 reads CASSQESRTGELFF. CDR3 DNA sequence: TGCGCCAGCAGCCAAGAATCACGAACCGGGGAGCTGTTTTTT.

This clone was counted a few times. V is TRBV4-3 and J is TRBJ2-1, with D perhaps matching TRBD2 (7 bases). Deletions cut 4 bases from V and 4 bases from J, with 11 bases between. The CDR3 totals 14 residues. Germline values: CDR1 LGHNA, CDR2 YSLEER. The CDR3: CASSLGGGYNEQFF. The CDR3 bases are TGCGCCAGCAGCCTAGGGGGGGGATACAATGAGCAGTTCTTC.

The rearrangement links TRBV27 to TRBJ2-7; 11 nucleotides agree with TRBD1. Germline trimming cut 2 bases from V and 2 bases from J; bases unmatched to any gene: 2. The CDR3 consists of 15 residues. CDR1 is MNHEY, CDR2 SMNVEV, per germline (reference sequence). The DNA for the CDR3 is TGTGCCAGCAGTTTAAGGGGACAGGGGGCCTACGAGCAGTACTTC. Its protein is CASSLRGQGAYEQYF.

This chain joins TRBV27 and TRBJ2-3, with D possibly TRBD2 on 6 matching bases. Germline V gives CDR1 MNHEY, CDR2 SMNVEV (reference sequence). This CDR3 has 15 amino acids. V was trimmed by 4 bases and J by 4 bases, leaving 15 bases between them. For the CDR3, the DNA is TGTGCCAGCAGTTCCCCTTCGACGGGGGCAGATACGCAGTATTTT. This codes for CASSSPSTGADTQYF.

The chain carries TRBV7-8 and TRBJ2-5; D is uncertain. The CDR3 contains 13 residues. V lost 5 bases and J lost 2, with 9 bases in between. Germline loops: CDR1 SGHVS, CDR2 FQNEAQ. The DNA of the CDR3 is TGTGCCAGCAGCCTCAGACAACAAGAGACCCAGTACTTC. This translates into CASSLRQQETQYF.

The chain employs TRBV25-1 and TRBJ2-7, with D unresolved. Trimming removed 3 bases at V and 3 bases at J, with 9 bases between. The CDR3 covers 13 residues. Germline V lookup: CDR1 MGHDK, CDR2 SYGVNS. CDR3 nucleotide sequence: TGTGCCAGCAGTGATTCCCTTTTCTACGAGCAGTACTTC. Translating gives CASSDSLFYEQYF.

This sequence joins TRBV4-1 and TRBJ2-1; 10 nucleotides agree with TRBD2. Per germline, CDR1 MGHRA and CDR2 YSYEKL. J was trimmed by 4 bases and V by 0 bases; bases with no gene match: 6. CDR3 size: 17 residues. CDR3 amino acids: CASSQDLLAGVYNEQFF. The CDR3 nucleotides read TGCGCCAGCAGCCAAGATCTCCTAGCGGGGGTGTACAATGAGCAGTTCTTC.

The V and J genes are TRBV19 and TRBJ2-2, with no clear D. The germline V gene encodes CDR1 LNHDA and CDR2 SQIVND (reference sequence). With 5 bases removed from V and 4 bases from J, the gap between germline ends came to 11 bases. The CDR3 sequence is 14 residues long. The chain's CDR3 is CASSPQELTGELFF. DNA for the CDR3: TGTGCCAGTAGTCCCCAAGAGCTCACCGGGGAGCTGTTTTTT. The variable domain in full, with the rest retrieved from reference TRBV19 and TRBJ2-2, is DGGITQSPKYLFRKEGQNVTLSCEQNLNHDAMYWYRQDPGQGLRLIYYSQIVNDFQKGDIAEGYSVSREKKESFPLTVTSAQKNPTAFYLCASSPQELTGELFFGEGSRLTVL.

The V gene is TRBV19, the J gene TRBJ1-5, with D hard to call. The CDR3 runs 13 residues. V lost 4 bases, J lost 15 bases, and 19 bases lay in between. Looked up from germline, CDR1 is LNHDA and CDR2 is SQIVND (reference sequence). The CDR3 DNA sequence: TGTGCCAGTAGTACCGGCGACCCCCCGGGAGCGCATTTT. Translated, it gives CASSTGDPPGAHF.

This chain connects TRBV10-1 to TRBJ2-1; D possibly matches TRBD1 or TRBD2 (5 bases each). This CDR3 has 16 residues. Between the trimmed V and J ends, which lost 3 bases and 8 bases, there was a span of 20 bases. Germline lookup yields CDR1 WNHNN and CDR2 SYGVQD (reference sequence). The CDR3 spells CASSEEGRAFADEQFF. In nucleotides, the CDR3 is TGCGCCAGCAGTGAAGAGGGCAGGGCGTTTGCGGATGAGCAGTTCTTC.

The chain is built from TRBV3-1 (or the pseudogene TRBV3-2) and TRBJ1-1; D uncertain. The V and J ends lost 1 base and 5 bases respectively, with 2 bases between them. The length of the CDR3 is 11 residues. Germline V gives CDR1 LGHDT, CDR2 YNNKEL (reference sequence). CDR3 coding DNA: TGTGCCAGCAGCCAAGGGACTGAAGCTTTCTTT. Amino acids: CASSQGTEAFF.

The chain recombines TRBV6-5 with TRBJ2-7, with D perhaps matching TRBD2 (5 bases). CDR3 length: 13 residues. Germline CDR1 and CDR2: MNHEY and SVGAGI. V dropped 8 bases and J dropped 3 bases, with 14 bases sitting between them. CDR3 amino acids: CASRNGGDYEQYF. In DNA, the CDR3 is TGTGCCAGCCGAAACGGAGGAGACTACGAGCAGTACTTC.

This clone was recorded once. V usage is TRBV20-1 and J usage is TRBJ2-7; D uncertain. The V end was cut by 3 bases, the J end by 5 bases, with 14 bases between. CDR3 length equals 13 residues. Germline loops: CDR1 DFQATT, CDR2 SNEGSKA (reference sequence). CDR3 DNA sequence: TGCAGTGCTAGTGACCCATACGGTGACGAGCAGTACTTC. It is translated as CSASDPYGDEQYF.

CDR3 nucleotide sequence: TGTGCCAGCAGTTACCAGGGAAACTATGGCTACACCTTC. Amino acid sequence: CASSYQGNYGYTF. J is TRBJ1-2 and V is TRBV6-5, with D possibly matching TRBD1 (5 bases). The germline V gene encodes CDR1 MNHEY and CDR2 SVGAGI. This CDR3 has 13 amino acids. Trimming cost V 2 bases and J 2 bases, with 6 bases left between them.

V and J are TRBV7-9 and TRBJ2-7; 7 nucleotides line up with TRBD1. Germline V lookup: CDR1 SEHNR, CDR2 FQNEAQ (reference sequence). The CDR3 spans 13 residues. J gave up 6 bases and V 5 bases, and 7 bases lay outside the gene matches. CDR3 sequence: CASSPRQGVEQYF. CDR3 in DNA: TGTGCCAGCAGCCCCCGACAGGGCGTCGAGCAGTACTTC.

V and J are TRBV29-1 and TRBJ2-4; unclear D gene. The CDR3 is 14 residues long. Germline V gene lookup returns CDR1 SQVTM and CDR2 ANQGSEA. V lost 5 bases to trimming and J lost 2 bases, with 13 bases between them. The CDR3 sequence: CSVLGYGTKNIQYF. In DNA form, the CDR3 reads TGCAGCGTTTTAGGGTATGGTACCAAAAACATTCAGTACTTC.

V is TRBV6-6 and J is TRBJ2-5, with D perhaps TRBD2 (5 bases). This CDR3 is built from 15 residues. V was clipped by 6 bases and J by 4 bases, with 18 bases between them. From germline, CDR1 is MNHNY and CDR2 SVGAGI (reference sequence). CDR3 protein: CASREPHGGRETQYF. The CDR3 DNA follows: TGTGCCAGCAGGGAACCGCACGGAGGACGAGAGACCCAGTACTTC.

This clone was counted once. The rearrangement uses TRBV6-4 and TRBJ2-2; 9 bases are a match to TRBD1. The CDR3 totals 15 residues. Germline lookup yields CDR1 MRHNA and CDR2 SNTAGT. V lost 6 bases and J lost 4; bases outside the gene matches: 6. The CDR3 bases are TGTGCCAGCAGCGCCGGGACAGGGATCACCGGGGAGCTGTTTTTT. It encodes CASSAGTGITGELFF.

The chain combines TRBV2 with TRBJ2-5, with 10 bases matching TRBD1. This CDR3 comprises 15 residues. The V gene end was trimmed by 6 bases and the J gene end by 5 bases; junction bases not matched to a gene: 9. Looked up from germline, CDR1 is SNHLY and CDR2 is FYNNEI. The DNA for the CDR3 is TGTGCCAGCAGCGAAAGGACAGGGGGTCGGGAGACCCAGTACTTC. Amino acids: CASSERTGGRETQYF.

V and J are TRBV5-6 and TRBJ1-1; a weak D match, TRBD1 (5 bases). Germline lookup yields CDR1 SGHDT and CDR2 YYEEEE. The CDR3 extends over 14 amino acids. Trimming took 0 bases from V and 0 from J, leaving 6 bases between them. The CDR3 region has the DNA TGTGCCAGCAGCTTGGACAGGATGAACACTGAAGCTTTCTTT. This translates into CASSLDRMNTEAFF.

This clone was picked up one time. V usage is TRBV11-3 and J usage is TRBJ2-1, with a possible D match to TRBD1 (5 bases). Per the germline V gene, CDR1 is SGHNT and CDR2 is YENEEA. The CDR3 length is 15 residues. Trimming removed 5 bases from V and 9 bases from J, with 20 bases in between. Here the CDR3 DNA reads TGTGCCAGCAGCCCCCTTTGGGGCCCTTGGGCTGAGCAGTTCTTC. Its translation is CASSPLWGPWAEQFF.

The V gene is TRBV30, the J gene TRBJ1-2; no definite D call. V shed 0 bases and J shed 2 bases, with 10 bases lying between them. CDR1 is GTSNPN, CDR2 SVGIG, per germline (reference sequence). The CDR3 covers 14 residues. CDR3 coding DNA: TGTGCCTGGAGTGTAATGGCGGGGAACTATGGCTACACCTTC. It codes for CAWSVMAGNYGYTF. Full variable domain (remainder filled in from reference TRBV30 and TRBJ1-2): SQTIHQWPATLVQPVGSPLSLECTVEGTSNPNLYWYRQAAGRGLQLLFYSVGIGQISSEVPQNLSASRPQDRQFILSSKKLLLSDSGFYLCAWSVMAGNYGYTFGSGTRLTVV.

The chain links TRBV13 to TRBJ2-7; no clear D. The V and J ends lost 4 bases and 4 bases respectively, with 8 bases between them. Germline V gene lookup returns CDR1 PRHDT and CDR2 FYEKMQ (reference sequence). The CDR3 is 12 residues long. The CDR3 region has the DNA TGTGCCAGCAGCTCCGGGCCTTACGAGCAGTACTTC. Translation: CASSSGPYEQYF.

The CDR3 bases are TGTGCCAGCAGTGAAGGAACAGGGTTATACAATGAGCAGTTCTTC. Amino acids: CASSEGTGLYNEQFF. J is TRBJ2-1 and V is TRBV25-1; tentatively, D is TRBD1 (6 bases). CDR1 and CDR2 from the germline V gene are MGHDK and SYGVNS. V was pared by 2 bases and J by 4 bases, with 12 bases between. The CDR3 loop spans 15 amino acids.

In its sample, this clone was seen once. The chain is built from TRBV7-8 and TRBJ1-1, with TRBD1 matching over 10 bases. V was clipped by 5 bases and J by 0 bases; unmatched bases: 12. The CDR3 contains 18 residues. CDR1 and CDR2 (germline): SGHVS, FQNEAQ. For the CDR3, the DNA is TGTGCCAGCAGCCTGCGCCCGGGACAGGGGCCCATGAACACTGAAGCTTTCTTT. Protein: CASSLRPGQGPMNTEAFF.

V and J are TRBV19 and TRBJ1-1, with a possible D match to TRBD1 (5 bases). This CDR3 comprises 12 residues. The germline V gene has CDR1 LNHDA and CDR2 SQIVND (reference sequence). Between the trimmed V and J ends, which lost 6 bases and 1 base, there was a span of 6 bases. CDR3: CASSTGNTEAFF. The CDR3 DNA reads TGTGCCAGTAGCACAGGGAACACTGAAGCTTTCTTT.

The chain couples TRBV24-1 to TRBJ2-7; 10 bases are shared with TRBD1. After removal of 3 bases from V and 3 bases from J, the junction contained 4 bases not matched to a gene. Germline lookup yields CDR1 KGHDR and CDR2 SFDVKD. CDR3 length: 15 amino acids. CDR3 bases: TGTGCCACCAGTGATCCGGACAGGGGGGACTACGAGCAGTACTTC. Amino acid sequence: CATSDPDRGDYEQYF.